What follows is one T cell receptor (beta chain) and its context. The sample is drawn from a study of blood T cell repertoires in COVID-19. Unmatched junction bases numbered 3, after V lost 2 bases and J lost 2 bases. Looked up from germline, CDR1 is SEHNR and CDR2 is FQNEAQ (reference sequence). CDR3 length: 15 amino acids. In the authors' methods: Quantification of nucleated cells was approximated via reference gene primer amplification. Sequenced by immunoSEQ multiplex PCR; TCRdb stores in-frame clones only, minus some. From that table come the V and J calls and clone size; the DNA was used to work out D and trimming. The table has fewer than 300,000 clones, roughly nine tenths seen once; the top ten hold 2.2%.

The TCR comes from a woman aged 25 to 39 with COVID-19, enrolled during active disease. The source material was peripheral blood. V usage is TRBV7-9 and J usage is TRBJ2-1, with 7 bases fitting TRBD1. The CDR3 sequence is CASSLPGGPYNEQFF. The CDR3 coding sequence is TGTGCCAGCAGCTTACCAGGGGGACCCTACAATGAGCAGTTCTTC.